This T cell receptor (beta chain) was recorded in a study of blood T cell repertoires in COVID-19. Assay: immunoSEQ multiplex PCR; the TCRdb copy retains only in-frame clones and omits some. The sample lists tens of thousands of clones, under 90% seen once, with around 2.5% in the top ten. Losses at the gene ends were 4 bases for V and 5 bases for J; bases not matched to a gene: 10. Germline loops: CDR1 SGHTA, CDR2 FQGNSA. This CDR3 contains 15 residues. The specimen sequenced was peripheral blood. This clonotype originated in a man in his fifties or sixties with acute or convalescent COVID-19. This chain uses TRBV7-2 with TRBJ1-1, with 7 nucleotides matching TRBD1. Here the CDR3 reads CASSSTGWVWTEAFF. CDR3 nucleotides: TGTGCCAGCAGCTCGACAGGGTGGGTTTGGACTGAAGCTTTCTTT.